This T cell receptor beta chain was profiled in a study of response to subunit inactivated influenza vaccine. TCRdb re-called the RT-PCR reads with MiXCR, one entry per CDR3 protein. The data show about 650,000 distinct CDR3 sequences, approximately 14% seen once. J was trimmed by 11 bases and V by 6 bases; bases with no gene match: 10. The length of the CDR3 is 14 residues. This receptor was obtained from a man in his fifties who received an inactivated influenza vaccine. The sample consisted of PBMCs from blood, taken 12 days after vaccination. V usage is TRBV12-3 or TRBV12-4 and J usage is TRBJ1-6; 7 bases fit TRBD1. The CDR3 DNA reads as TGTGCCAGCAGATCGGGACAGCGGGCGACACCCCTCCACTTT. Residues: CASRSGQRATPLHF.